This is a list of T cell receptor beta chains from one sample in a study of regulatory T cells in long-lasting Graves disease. Via MiXCR, TCRdb re-called the multiplex PCR reads, giving one row per CDR3 protein. The sample lists about 360,000 distinct CDR3 sequences, about a sixth seen once, with 20% in the top ten. This sample also appeared in a second study, on T cells in Graves' hyperthyroidism and ophthalmopathy.

Material: peripheral blood mononuclear cells (PBMCs), obtained at new diagnosis, from a patient treated with antithyroid drugs. These receptors all come from a woman between 18 and 30 years old with Graves disease. Both conserved end residues are trimmed from each CDR3.

v_call,cdr3_length,j_call,cdr3_aa
TRBV13,14,TRBJ1-1,ASSERVTGMNTEAF
TRBV10-3,11,TRBJ1-4,AHRQGQPRKLF
TRBV19,13,TRBJ2-1,ASSSTSESYNEQF
TRBV6-5,12,TRBJ1-1,ASSYSSRNTEAF
TRBV7-9,13,TRBJ1-1,ASSGLRSMNTEAF
TRBV27,11,TRBJ1-1,ASSFGKNTEAF
TRBV28,12,TRBJ2-7,ASSLERGDYEQY
TRBV2,11,TRBJ1-2,ASRETTGPGYT
TRBV4-1,15,TRBJ2-7,ASSQAVRDRSSYEQY
TRBV12-3/TRBV12-4,14,TRBJ2-2,ASSYRQGGMTGELF
TRBV27,11,TRBJ1-2,ASSLQGPYGYT
TRBV27,12,TRBJ1-1,ASGYGGVNTEAF
TRBV6-1,13,TRBJ1-6,ASSDQTGRNSPLH
TRBV7-9,16,TRBJ2-1,ASSPSVWDRGRRNEQF
TRBV6-1,10,TRBJ2-3,ASTSTTDTQY
TRBV20-1,13,TRBJ2-1,SAARAGGPGNEQF
TRBV18,14,TRBJ2-2,ASSPLGLGNTGELF
TRBV5-8,17,TRBJ2-1,ASSLMGLAGGRVYNEQF
TRBV10-3,11,TRBJ2-7,AISGTGGYEQY
TRBV7-3,11,TRBJ1-1,ASSVYRDTEAF
TRBV19,13,TRBJ1-3,ASSIETDSGNTIY
TRBV11-2,15,TRBJ2-1,ASSLLMTSGSYNEQF
TRBV2,10,TRBJ2-5,ASSETQETQY
TRBV7-9,14,TRBJ2-1,ASSGWTSGNYNEQF
TRBV5-4,17,TRBJ2-7,ASSSNPITGTSWPYEQY
TRBV2,12,TRBJ2-7,ASSEWGGSAEQY
TRBV7-9,12,TRBJ2-1,ASSPTGADNEQF
TRBV28,12,TRBJ2-5,ASSWTSGRETQY
TRBV2,13,TRBJ2-7,ASSERSSGSYEQY
TRBV19,11,TRBJ2-7,ASSQVMSYEQY
TRBV12-3/TRBV12-4,12,TRBJ2-7,ASSLRQEAYEQY
TRBV20-1,14,TRBJ2-3,SAPYILAEITDTQY
TRBV28,12,TRBJ2-3,ASSLAGVGDTQY
TRBV9,13,TRBJ2-1,ASSQKGPRGNEQF
TRBV7-2,13,TRBJ1-6,ASSLTGAYNSPLH
TRBV7-3,11,TRBJ2-2,ASSLMNTGEPF
TRBV7-8,13,TRBJ2-2,ASSPQTGATGELF
TRBV11-2,13,TRBJ2-7,ASQLTSGGFYEQY
TRBV18,12,TRBJ2-3,ASSRTGGADTQY